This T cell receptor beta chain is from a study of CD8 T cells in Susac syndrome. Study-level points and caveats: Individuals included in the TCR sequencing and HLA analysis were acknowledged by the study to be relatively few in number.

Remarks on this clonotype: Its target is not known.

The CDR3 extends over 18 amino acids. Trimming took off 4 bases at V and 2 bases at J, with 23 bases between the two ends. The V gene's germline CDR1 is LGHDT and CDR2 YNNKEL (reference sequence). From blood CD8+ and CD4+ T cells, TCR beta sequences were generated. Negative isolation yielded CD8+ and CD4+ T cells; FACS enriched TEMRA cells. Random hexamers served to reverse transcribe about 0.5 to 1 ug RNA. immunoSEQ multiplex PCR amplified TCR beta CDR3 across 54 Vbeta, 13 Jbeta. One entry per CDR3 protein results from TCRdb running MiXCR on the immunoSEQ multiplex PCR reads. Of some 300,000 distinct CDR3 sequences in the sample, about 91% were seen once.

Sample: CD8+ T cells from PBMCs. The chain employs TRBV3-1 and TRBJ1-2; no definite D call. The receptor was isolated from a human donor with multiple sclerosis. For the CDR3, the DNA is TGTGCCAGCAGCCGATCGACACGGACCCGCGCCCAAAACTATGGCTACACCTTC. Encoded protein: CASSRSTRTRAQNYGYTF.